These T cell receptor beta chains were read from a single sample in a study of T cell changes during pregnancy in multiple sclerosis. Method: immunoSEQ multiplex PCR; TCRdb's copy keeps in-frame clones and lacks some. The data hold some 96,000 clones, with about nine tenths observed a single time. This sample comprised peripheral blood, obtained after pregnancy. These receptors all come from a female donor with multiple sclerosis, enrolled in a pregnancy study. Each CDR3 is given with its conserved first and last residue. The D gene is left open where the match is weak. Clone sizes are given selectively: once, few, many, or a class where the clone is expanded.

J gene: TRBJ1-2
D gene: TRBD1
V gene: TRBV19
clone size: NA
CDR3 protein: CASSIGRDSGYTF
CDR3 DNA: TGTGCCAGTAGTATAGGTCGGGACAGTGGCTACACCTTC

J gene: TRBJ2-7
D gene: TRBD1
V gene: TRBV6-1
clone size: NA
CDR3 protein: CASSGETGLAYEQYF
CDR3 DNA: TGTGCCAGCAGTGGAGAGACAGGGCTCGCCTACGAGCAGTACTTC

J gene: TRBJ2-7
D gene: TRBD2
V gene: TRBV9
clone size: NA
CDR3 protein: CASSVATGLAGSEQYF
CDR3 DNA: TGTGCCAGCAGCGTAGCTACGGGACTAGCGGGATCCGAGCAGTACTTC

J gene: TRBJ2-7
D gene: NA
V gene: TRBV27
clone size: NA
CDR3 protein: CASNSGLPSYEQYF
CDR3 DNA: TGTGCCAGCAATTCAGGGCTACCCTCCTACGAGCAGTACTTC

J gene: TRBJ2-7
D gene: NA
V gene: TRBV18
clone size: NA
CDR3 protein: CASRRASGPYEQYF
CDR3 DNA: TGTGCCAGCCGGAGGGCCAGCGGTCCCTACGAGCAGTACTTC

J gene: TRBJ1-6
D gene: TRBD1
V gene: TRBV30
clone size: once
CDR3 protein: CAWSRDRGSLGNSPLHF
CDR3 DNA: TGTGCCTGGAGTCGTGACAGGGGGTCGCTTGGTAATTCACCCCTCCACTTT

J gene: TRBJ2-5
D gene: TRBD2
V gene: TRBV5-1
clone size: NA
CDR3 protein: CASSLMKGRGGFQETQYF
CDR3 DNA: TGCGCCAGCAGCTTGATGAAAGGTCGCGGGGGGTTTCAAGAGACCCAGTACTTC

J gene: TRBJ2-3
D gene: NA
V gene: TRBV29-1
clone size: NA
CDR3 protein: CSAIRTASSGTQYF
CDR3 DNA: TGCAGCGCCATACGGACAGCCAGCTCCGGTACGCAGTATTTT

J gene: TRBJ2-3
D gene: NA
V gene: TRBV30
clone size: NA
CDR3 protein: CAWTVTDTQYF
CDR3 DNA: TGTGCCTGGACCGTCACAGATACGCAGTATTTT

J gene: TRBJ1-2
D gene: NA
V gene: TRBV19
clone size: NA
CDR3 protein: CAILAGNYGYTF
CDR3 DNA: TGTGCCATCCTAGCGGGGAACTATGGCTACACCTTC

J gene: TRBJ1-3
D gene: NA
V gene: TRBV28
clone size: NA
CDR3 protein: CASSNSFGNTIYF
CDR3 DNA: TGTGCCAGCAGTAATTCCTTTGGAAACACCATATATTTT

J gene: TRBJ2-5
D gene: NA
V gene: TRBV2
clone size: NA
CDR3 protein: CASSERQETQYF
CDR3 DNA: TGTGCCAGCAGTGAACGGCAAGAGACCCAGTACTTC

J gene: TRBJ1-1
D gene: NA
V gene: TRBV19
clone size: NA
CDR3 protein: CASPQAFGVNTEAFF
CDR3 DNA: TGTGCCAGCCCCCAAGCCTTCGGAGTGAACACTGAAGCTTTCTTT

J gene: TRBJ1-1
D gene: NA
V gene: TRBV27
clone size: few
CDR3 protein: CASSLRLTGNTEAFF
CDR3 DNA: TGTGCCAGCAGTTTGCGCCTGACAGGGAACACTGAAGCTTTCTTT

J gene: TRBJ2-3
D gene: TRBD1
V gene: TRBV6-6
clone size: NA
CDR3 protein: CASSFGQGLTDTQYF
CDR3 DNA: TGTGCCAGCAGTTTCGGACAGGGCCTCACAGATACGCAGTATTTT

J gene: TRBJ1-5
D gene: NA
V gene: TRBV2
clone size: NA
CDR3 protein: CASSVGGIRNQPQHF
CDR3 DNA: TGTGCCAGCAGTGTAGGAGGGATCCGGAATCAGCCCCAGCATTTT

J gene: TRBJ1-5
D gene: NA
V gene: TRBV30
clone size: NA
CDR3 protein: CAWSSWGGNQPQHF
CDR3 DNA: TGTGCCTGGAGTTCCTGGGGGGGCAATCAGCCCCAGCATTTT

J gene: TRBJ1-1
D gene: NA
V gene: TRBV6-6
clone size: NA
CDR3 protein: CASSLSPEAFF
CDR3 DNA: TGTGCCAGCAGTCTGTCTCCTGAAGCTTTCTTT

J gene: TRBJ2-7
D gene: NA
V gene: TRBV23-1
clone size: NA
CDR3 protein: CASSHWLTVKDYEQYF
CDR3 DNA: TGCGCCAGCAGTCATTGGTTGACAGTGAAAGACTACGAGCAGTACTTC

J gene: TRBJ2-1
D gene: TRBD2
V gene: TRBV19
clone size: NA
CDR3 protein: CASSLYFLAGGKEEQFF
CDR3 DNA: TGTGCCAGTAGTCTTTATTTCCTAGCGGGAGGTAAGGAGGAGCAGTTCTTC

J gene: TRBJ2-5
D gene: TRBD2
V gene: TRBV2
clone size: NA
CDR3 protein: CASIASGRAGETQYF
CDR3 DNA: TGTGCCAGCATCGCCAGCGGGAGGGCCGGAGAGACCCAGTACTTC

J gene: TRBJ2-3
D gene: TRBD2
V gene: TRBV4-2
clone size: NA
CDR3 protein: CASSQRTSGTPTDTQYF
CDR3 DNA: TGTGCCAGCAGCCAAAGAACTAGCGGGACCCCCACAGATACGCAGTATTTT

J gene: TRBJ1-1
D gene: TRBD1
V gene: TRBV29-1
clone size: NA
CDR3 protein: CSVDGQGSNTEAFF
CDR3 DNA: TGCAGCGTAGACGGACAGGGATCGAACACTGAAGCTTTCTTT

J gene: TRBJ2-7
D gene: NA
V gene: TRBV6-5
clone size: NA
CDR3 protein: CASSQDRAGGQYF
CDR3 DNA: TGTGCCAGCAGCCAAGACAGGGCCGGGGGCCAGTACTTC

J gene: TRBJ1-2
D gene: TRBD1
V gene: TRBV7-6
clone size: NA
CDR3 protein: CASSLDRGYGYTF
CDR3 DNA: TGTGCCAGCAGCTTAGACAGGGGCTATGGCTACACCTTC

J gene: TRBJ1-2
D gene: NA
V gene: TRBV18
clone size: few
CDR3 protein: CASSPRGDGYTF
CDR3 DNA: TGTGCCAGCTCACCACGCGGGGATGGCTACACCTTC

J gene: TRBJ2-6
D gene: TRBD1
V gene: TRBV11-2
clone size: NA
CDR3 protein: CASSTRQGSYPSGANVLTF
CDR3 DNA: TGTGCCAGCAGCACAAGACAGGGTAGTTACCCCTCTGGGGCCAACGTCCTGACTTTC

J gene: TRBJ2-7
D gene: TRBD1
V gene: TRBV5-4
clone size: once
CDR3 protein: CASSRDRVKYEQYF
CDR3 DNA: TGTGCCAGCAGCCGAGACAGGGTGAAGTACGAGCAGTACTTC

J gene: TRBJ2-2
D gene: NA
V gene: TRBV12-5
clone size: once
CDR3 protein: CASGLVRDSRLSGELFF
CDR3 DNA: TGTGCTAGTGGTTTGGTACGGGATAGCAGGTTGTCCGGGGAGCTGTTTTTT

J gene: TRBJ2-7
D gene: NA
V gene: TRBV25-1
clone size: NA
CDR3 protein: CASSETPGSGYEQYF
CDR3 DNA: TGTGCCAGCAGTGAAACCCCGGGAAGTGGCTACGAGCAGTACTTC

J gene: TRBJ1-1
D gene: TRBD1
V gene: TRBV5-1
clone size: NA
CDR3 protein: CASSFPGQITEAFF
CDR3 DNA: TGCGCCAGCAGCTTCCCGGGACAGATCACTGAAGCTTTCTTT

J gene: TRBJ2-3
D gene: TRBD2
V gene: TRBV9
clone size: NA
CDR3 protein: CASSVESSGILFTDTQYF
CDR3 DNA: TGTGCCAGCAGCGTTGAGTCTAGCGGGATCTTATTTACGGATACGCAGTATTTT

J gene: TRBJ2-3
D gene: TRBD1
V gene: TRBV9
clone size: NA
CDR3 protein: CASSVGGQLTDTQYF
CDR3 DNA: TGTGCCAGCAGCGTAGGGGGACAGCTCACAGATACGCAGTATTTT

J gene: TRBJ2-1
D gene: TRBD2
V gene: TRBV9
clone size: NA
CDR3 protein: CASSANSGTSGVYNEQFF
CDR3 DNA: TGTGCCAGCAGCGCTAACTCCGGGACTAGCGGAGTATACAATGAGCAGTTCTTC

J gene: TRBJ1-5
D gene: NA
V gene: TRBV6-5
clone size: NA
CDR3 protein: CASSRLYSNQPQHF
CDR3 DNA: TGTGCCAGCAGTAGACTTTATAGCAATCAGCCCCAGCATTTT

J gene: TRBJ1-1
D gene: NA
V gene: TRBV6-6
clone size: NA
CDR3 protein: CASSALKTEAFF
CDR3 DNA: TGTGCCAGCAGTGCACTTAAAACTGAAGCTTTCTTT

J gene: TRBJ2-7
D gene: NA
V gene: TRBV13
clone size: NA
CDR3 protein: CASSLGQGIEQYF
CDR3 DNA: TGTGCCAGCAGCTTAGGACAGGGAATTGAGCAGTACTTC

J gene: TRBJ2-3
D gene: TRBD1
V gene: TRBV11-1
clone size: NA
CDR3 protein: CASSLASDRESTQYF
CDR3 DNA: TGTGCCAGCAGCTTAGCGTCAGACAGGGAGAGTACGCAGTATTTT

J gene: TRBJ1-1
D gene: TRBD1
V gene: TRBV4-3
clone size: NA
CDR3 protein: CASSQGQGLTEAFF
CDR3 DNA: TGCGCCAGCAGCCAAGGACAGGGTCTCACTGAAGCTTTCTTT

J gene: TRBJ2-7
D gene: TRBD2
V gene: TRBV11-2
clone size: NA
CDR3 protein: CASSIIAGGPYEQYF
CDR3 DNA: TGTGCCAGCAGCATCATAGCGGGAGGGCCCTACGAGCAGTACTTC

J gene: TRBJ2-3
D gene: TRBD2
V gene: TRBV9
clone size: NA
CDR3 protein: CASSVAVGGGTDTQYF
CDR3 DNA: TGTGCCAGCAGCGTAGCAGTCGGGGGGGGGACAGATACGCAGTATTTT

J gene: TRBJ1-5
D gene: TRBD1
V gene: TRBV19
clone size: NA
CDR3 protein: CASSIFGTAVSNQPQHF
CDR3 DNA: TGTGCCAGTAGTATTTTTGGGACAGCTGTTAGCAATCAGCCCCAGCATTTT

J gene: TRBJ2-2
D gene: NA
V gene: TRBV27
clone size: NA
CDR3 protein: CASGWDGTRLIGELFF
CDR3 DNA: TGTGCCAGCGGTTGGGACGGGACTCGGCTCATCGGGGAGCTGTTTTTT

J gene: TRBJ2-3
D gene: NA
V gene: TRBV19
clone size: NA
CDR3 protein: CASKGRATTDTQYF
CDR3 DNA: TGTGCCAGTAAGGGCAGGGCTACCACAGATACGCAGTATTTT

J gene: TRBJ2-2
D gene: TRBD2
V gene: TRBV7-9
clone size: once
CDR3 protein: CAGKPGLGYYTGELFF
CDR3 DNA: TGTGCCGGAAAACCGGGACTAGGATATTACACCGGGGAGCTGTTTTTT